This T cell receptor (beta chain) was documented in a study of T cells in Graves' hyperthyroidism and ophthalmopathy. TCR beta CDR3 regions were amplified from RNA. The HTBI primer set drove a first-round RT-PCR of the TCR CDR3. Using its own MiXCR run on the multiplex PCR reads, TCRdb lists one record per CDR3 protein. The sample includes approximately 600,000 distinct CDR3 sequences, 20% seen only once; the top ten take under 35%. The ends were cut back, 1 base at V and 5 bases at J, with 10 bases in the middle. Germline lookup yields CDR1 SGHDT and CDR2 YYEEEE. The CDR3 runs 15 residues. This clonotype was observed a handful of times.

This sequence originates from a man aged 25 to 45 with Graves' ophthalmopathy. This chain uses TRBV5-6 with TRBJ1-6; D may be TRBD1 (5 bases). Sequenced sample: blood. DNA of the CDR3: TGTGCCAGCAGCTTGTGGGGACGGAATAATTCACCCCTCCACTTT. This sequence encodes CASSLWGRNNSPLHF. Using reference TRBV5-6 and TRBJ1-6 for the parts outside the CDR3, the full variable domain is DAGVTQSPTHLIKTRGQQVTLRCSPKSGHDTVSWYQQALGQGPQFIFQYYEEEERQRGNFPDRFSGHQFPNYSSELNVNALLLGDSALYLCASSLWGRNNSPLHFGNGTRLTVT.